These 25 T cell receptor beta chains were all obtained from the same sample, sequenced in a study of blood T cell repertoires in COVID-19. Clones were sequenced by immunoSEQ multiplex PCR, and TCRdb holds only the in-frame ones, with some missing. The profile shows about 120,000 clones, roughly 76% of them singletons. The specimen was peripheral blood. Receptor source: a human donor in a cohort sampled during active COVID-19.

This clone was observed once. The chain joins TRBV6-5 to TRBJ1-5; 7 bases line up with TRBD1. Germline CDR1 is MNHEY and CDR2 is SVGAGI. Trimming cost V 6 bases and J 2 bases; bases outside gene matches: 1. CDR3 length: 13 amino acids. The CDR3 here is CASRTGGNQPQHF. The CDR3, as DNA: TGTGCCAGCAGAACAGGGGGCAATCAGCCCCAGCATTTT.

This clone was detected once. V and J are TRBV6-5 and TRBJ1-1, with 7 nucleotides matching TRBD1. Germline CDR1 reads MNHEY; CDR2 reads SVGAGI. V lost 2 bases, J lost 11 bases, and 8 bases stayed unmatched. The CDR3 totals 13 residues. In nucleotides, the CDR3 is TGTGCCAGCAGTTACAATGCGGGCAGGGGGGCTTTCTTT. It encodes CASSYNAGRGAFF.

The V call is TRBV19, the J call TRBJ2-5; TRBD1 aligns across 7 bases. CDR1 and CDR2 from the germline V gene are LNHDA and SQIVND (reference sequence). This CDR3 region has 19 residues. V shed 0 bases, J shed 2 bases, and the junction held 15 bases outside the gene matches. In nucleotides, the CDR3 is TGTGCCAGTAGTATAGAACCACCCCACAAACGGGGACAGCAAGAGACCCAGTACTTC. It is translated as CASSIEPPHKRGQQETQYF.

This chain uses TRBV4-1 with TRBJ2-7; 8 bases are shared with TRBD1. The CDR3 sequence is 15 residues long. CDR1 and CDR2 (germline): MGHRA, YSYEKL. Trimming at V came to 6 bases and at J to 3 bases, leaving 10 bases not matched to a gene. CDR3 in amino acids: CASRERDRNDYEQYF. DNA for the CDR3: TGCGCCAGCAGGGAGAGGGACAGGAACGACTACGAGCAGTACTTC.

V is TRBV11-3 and J is TRBJ1-1, with 8 bases lining up with TRBD1. J gave up 7 bases and V 5 bases, and 12 bases lay outside the gene matches. This CDR3 has 15 amino acids. Germline assignment: CDR1 SGHNT and CDR2 YENEEA. The CDR3 DNA sequence: TGTGCCAGCAGCCCCCTCGGGGCAGGGGGCTTTGAAGCTTTCTTT. This sequence encodes CASSPLGAGGFEAFF.

Comment on this clone: The sample has other DNA sequences that encode this CDR3 too. V gene TRBV6-2 or TRBV6-3 combines with J gene TRBJ2-7; D gene uncertain. Germline-derived CDR1 and CDR2 are MNHEY and SVGEGT. The CDR3 contains 12 residues. Trimming cost V 5 bases and J 3 bases, with 8 bases left between them. CDR3 sequence (DNA): TGTGCCAGCAGTCGGTCTAGCTACGAGCAGTACTTC. This translates into CASSRSSYEQYF.

V and J are TRBV7-2 and TRBJ2-4; 8 bases align to TRBD1. Germline CDR1 reads SGHTA; CDR2 reads FQGNSA. V was pared by 6 bases and J by 4 bases, with 5 bases of the junction left unmatched. The CDR3 is made up of 14 amino acids. The CDR3 coding sequence is TGTGCCAGCAGTCGGGACAGGAGTAAAAACATTCAGTACTTC. This sequence encodes CASSRDRSKNIQYF. The variable domain in full, with the rest retrieved from reference TRBV7-2 and TRBJ2-4, is GAGVSQSPSNKVTEKGKDVELRCDPISGHTALYWYRQSLGQGLEFLIYFQGNSAPDKSGLPSDRFSAERTGGSVSTLTIQRTQQEDSAVYLCASSRDRSKNIQYFGAGTRLSVL.

This chain uses TRBV24-1 with TRBJ2-5; 8 nucleotides align to TRBD1. J was trimmed by 4 bases and V by 7 bases; bases with no gene match: 13. Looked up from germline, CDR1 is KGHDR and CDR2 is SFDVKD. The CDR3 runs 16 residues. CDR3 in DNA: TGTGCCACCAGCGAATCGGACAGGGTACGGTCAGAGACCCAGTACTTC. Translated: CATSESDRVRSETQYF.

This rearrangement joins TRBV6-4 to TRBJ2-3, with TRBD2 as a possible D gene (5 bases). Germline CDR1 and CDR2: MRHNA and SNTAGT. CDR3 length: 15 residues. Trimming removed 3 bases at V and 0 bases at J, with 10 bases between. CDR3 sequence: CASSDGLTSTDTQYF. The DNA for the CDR3 is TGTGCCAGCAGTGATGGACTGACTAGCACAGATACGCAGTATTTT.

The chain recombines TRBV7-2 with TRBJ1-1; tentative D call: TRBD1 (6 bases). The CDR3 length is 14 residues. Trimming left V 6 bases short and J 5 bases short, with 16 bases between. The germline V gene has CDR1 SGHTA and CDR2 FQGNSA. CDR3 residues: CASSPGQGWTEAFF. CDR3 in DNA: TGTGCCAGCAGTCCAGGGCAGGGGTGGACTGAAGCTTTCTTT.

The chain carries TRBV4-1 and TRBJ2-7; the match to TRBD2 covers 7 bases. The CDR3 is 15 residues long. Germline assignment: CDR1 MGHRA and CDR2 YSYEKL. Trimming removed 1 base from V and 2 bases from J; junction bases left unmatched: 5. The CDR3 nucleotides read TGCGCCAGCAGCCAAGGGCTAGCGGAGCCCTACGAGCAGTACTTC. Translation gives CASSQGLAEPYEQYF.

The V and J genes are TRBV29-1 and TRBJ1-1; D is possibly TRBD1 (6 bases). Looked up from germline, CDR1 is SQVTM and CDR2 is ANQGSEA. This CDR3 has 13 amino acids. V lost 6 bases and J lost 5, with 16 bases in between. CDR3 protein: CSVPGGGPTEAFF. The CDR3 DNA reads as TGCAGCGTCCCCGGGGGGGGGCCGACTGAAGCTTTCTTT.

The chain uses TRBV2 and TRBJ1-1; D is unresolved. Trimming stripped 3 bases from V and 1 base from J, with 3 bases between. Germline V gives CDR1 SNHLY, CDR2 FYNNEI. This CDR3 has 12 amino acids. Here the CDR3 reads CASSDRNTEAFF. The CDR3 nucleotides read TGTGCCAGCAGTGACAGGAACACTGAAGCTTTCTTT.

The rearrangement joins TRBV7-9 to TRBJ2-7; 7 nucleotides line up with TRBD1. V was pared by 9 bases and J by 2 bases, with 10 bases of the junction left unmatched. Germline V CDR1 and CDR2: SEHNR, FQNEAQ (reference sequence). This CDR3 has 14 amino acids. Written as DNA, the CDR3 is TGTGCCAGTTCAAAGACAGGGAACACCTACGAGCAGTACTTC. As protein: CASSKTGNTYEQYF.

The chain employs TRBV7-8 and TRBJ2-1, with D unclear. Trimming pared 5 bases from V and 0 bases from J, leaving 11 bases between. The CDR3 is made up of 15 amino acids. Germline CDR1 is SGHVS and CDR2 is FQNEAQ. The CDR3 nucleotides are TGTGCCAGCAGCCAGAGACTGAGCTCCTACAATGAGCAGTTCTTC. Amino acid sequence: CASSQRLSSYNEQFF.

Points on this clone: Mismatch with germline at one junction end may stem from a read error. The gene calls are TRBV11-3 and TRBJ2-7; no firm D call. CDR3 size: 15 residues. Per germline, CDR1 SGHNT and CDR2 YENEEA. The CDR3 DNA sequence: TGTGCCAGCAGAGGATTAGGTGGTACGGAGAGTCGGATTATCTTC. This codes for CASRGLGGTESRIIF.

By share, this clone counts as medium-sized. This rearrangement joins TRBV28 to TRBJ1-1; TRBD1 matches at 9 bases. CDR3 length equals 13 residues. V shed 6 bases and J 5 bases; nucleotides not matched to a gene: 4. Germline V gives CDR1 MDHEN, CDR2 SYDVKM. CDR3 region: CASSRDRVTEAFF. CDR3 bases: TGTGCCAGCAGCCGGGACAGGGTTACTGAAGCTTTCTTT.

The V call is TRBV4-3, the J call TRBJ1-2, with 8 bases fitting TRBD1. The CDR3 totals 15 residues. The germline V gene has CDR1 LGHNA and CDR2 YSLEER. After removal of 3 bases from V and 3 bases from J, the junction contained 6 bases not matched to a gene. The CDR3 sequence is CASSQYDRGDYGYTF. The CDR3 nucleotides are TGCGCCAGCAGCCAGTACGACAGGGGCGACTATGGCTACACCTTC.

This clone was seen only a few times. The genes are TRBV7-8 and TRBJ2-1; 7 nucleotides align to TRBD1. The V gene end was trimmed by 4 bases and the J gene end by 1 base; junction bases not matched to a gene: 10. CDR3 length: 17 amino acids. Germline loops: CDR1 SGHVS, CDR2 FQNEAQ. CDR3 sequence reads: CASSWTGAWGSYNEQFF. As DNA, the CDR3 is TGTGCCAGCAGCTGGACAGGAGCATGGGGGTCCTACAATGAGCAGTTCTTC.

J is TRBJ2-3 and V is TRBV6-6; tentatively, D is TRBD2 (6 bases). CDR3 length: 15 amino acids. Germline CDR1 and CDR2: MNHNY and SVGAGI (reference sequence). The CDR3 bases are TGTGCACTTGGGGGGAGGCTAGTAGGCACAGATACGCAGTATTTT. This gives the protein CALGGRLVGTDTQYF.

J is TRBJ1-1 and V is TRBV7-8; D may be TRBD1 (5 bases). The V end was cut by 4 bases, the J end by 3 bases, with 12 bases between. This CDR3 contains 14 residues. CDR1 is SGHVS and CDR2 is FQNEAQ in the germline V gene. The CDR3: CASSWRSGDTEAFF. Here the CDR3 DNA reads TGTGCCAGCAGCTGGCGGTCGGGGGACACTGAAGCTTTCTTT.

The V gene is TRBV4-1, the J gene TRBJ2-7, with 8 positions matching TRBD1. J gave up 0 bases and V 4 bases, and 8 bases lay outside the gene matches. CDR3 size: 16 residues. In germline, CDR1 is MGHRA, CDR2 YSYEKL. The CDR3 is CASSLGGTGNSYEQYF. In nucleotides, the CDR3 is TGCGCCAGCAGCCTAGGCGGGACAGGCAACTCCTACGAGCAGTACTTC.

This clone is a singleton in its sample. The rearrangement joins TRBV6-5 to TRBJ2-7, with D possibly TRBD1 on 6 matching bases. The CDR3 runs to 13 residues. Germline V gene sequence: CDR1 MNHEY, CDR2 SVGAGI. Trimming shortened V by 6 bases and J by 2 bases, and 11 bases separated the two germline ends. CDR3 bases: TGTGCCAGCAGAAGGGACACCACCTACGAGCAGTACTTC. It encodes CASRRDTTYEQYF.

This rearrangement joins TRBV6-2 or TRBV6-3 to TRBJ1-1; D may be TRBD1 (6 bases). This CDR3 comprises 13 residues. Per germline, CDR1 MNHEY and CDR2 SVGEGT. The V gene lost 6 bases and the J gene lost 1 base, with 9 bases spanning the gap. CDR3 nucleotide sequence: TGTGCCAGCAGCAAGACAGGGAACACTGAAGCTTTCTTT. Translated: CASSKTGNTEAFF.

V usage is TRBV7-3 and J usage is TRBJ2-3; 9 nucleotides match TRBD2. The CDR3 contains 14 residues. The trim removed 5 bases at V and 8 bases at J, leaving 8 bases unmatched. Germline lookup yields CDR1 SGHTA and CDR2 FQGTGA. The CDR3 protein is CASSPLSTSGTQYF. CDR3 bases: TGTGCCAGCAGCCCTCTCTCGACTAGCGGTACGCAGTATTTT. Combining the CDR3 with reference TRBV7-3 and TRBJ2-3 gives the whole variable domain GAGVSQTPSNKVTEKGKYVELRCDPISGHTALYWYRQSLGQGPEFLIYFQGTGAADDSGLPNDRFFAVRPEGSVSTLKIQRTERGDSAVYLCASSPLSTSGTQYFGPGTRLTVL.